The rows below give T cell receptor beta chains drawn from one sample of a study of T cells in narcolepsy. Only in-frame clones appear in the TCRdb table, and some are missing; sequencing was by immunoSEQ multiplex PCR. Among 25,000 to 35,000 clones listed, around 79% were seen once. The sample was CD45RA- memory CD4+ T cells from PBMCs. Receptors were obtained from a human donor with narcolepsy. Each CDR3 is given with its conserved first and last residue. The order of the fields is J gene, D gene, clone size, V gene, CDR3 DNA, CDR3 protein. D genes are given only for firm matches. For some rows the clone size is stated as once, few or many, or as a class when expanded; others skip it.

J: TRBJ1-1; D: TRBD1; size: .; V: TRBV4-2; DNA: TGTGCCAGCAGCCAGGGAACAGGGGGCGCAGTTAACACTGAAGCTTTCTTT; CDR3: CASSQGTGGAVNTEAFF
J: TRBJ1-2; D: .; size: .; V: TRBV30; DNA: TGTGCCTGGTGCTCGGGGCCCTGGTGTTGGGGCTACACCTTC; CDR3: CAWCSGPWCWGYTF
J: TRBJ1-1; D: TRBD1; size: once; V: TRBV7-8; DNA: TGTGCCAGCAGCGACTACCCAGGGGGGAAGAACACTGAAGCTTTCTTT; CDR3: CASSDYPGGKNTEAFF
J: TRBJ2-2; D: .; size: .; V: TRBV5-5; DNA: TGTGCCAGCAGCTTGGGTGGAATGAACATGGGGGAGCTGTTTTTT; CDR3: CASSLGGMNMGELFF
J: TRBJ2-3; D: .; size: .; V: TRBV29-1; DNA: TGCAGGGCTGATGGAGGCGCAAATACGCAGTATTTT; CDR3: CRADGGANTQYF
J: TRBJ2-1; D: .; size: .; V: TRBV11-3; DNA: TGTGCCAGCAGCTCCGGGACGAGCGACCCAACCAATGAGCAGTTCTTC; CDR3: CASSSGTSDPTNEQFF
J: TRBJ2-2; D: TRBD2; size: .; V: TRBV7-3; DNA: TGTGCCAGCAGCTTAAACGGAGGTCTAGCGGGCGGGGAGCTGTTTTTT; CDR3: CASSLNGGLAGGELFF
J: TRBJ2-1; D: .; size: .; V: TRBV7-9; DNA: TGTGCCAGCAGCCCCATGGGGGCATCTCTGAGGGAATCGGGCAATGAGCAGTTCTTC; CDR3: CASSPMGASLRESGNEQFF
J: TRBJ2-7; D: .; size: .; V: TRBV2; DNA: TGTGCCAGCAGTGAAAACAGGGGAGGCGAGCAGTGCTTC; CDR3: CASSENRGGEQCF
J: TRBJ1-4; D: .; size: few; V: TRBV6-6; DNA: TGTGCCAGCAGTAGAACGGGTATAGAAAAACTGTTTTTT; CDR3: CASSRTGIEKLFF
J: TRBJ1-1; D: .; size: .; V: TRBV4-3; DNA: TGCGCCAGCAGCCAAGCCGTGAACATGAACACTGAAGCTTTCTTT; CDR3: CASSQAVNMNTEAFF
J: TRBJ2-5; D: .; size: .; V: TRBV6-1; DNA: TGTGCCAGCAGTGCGGGACGGCAGTCCCACCAAGAGACCCAGTACTTC; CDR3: CASSAGRQSHQETQYF
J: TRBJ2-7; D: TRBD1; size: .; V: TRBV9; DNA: TGTGCCAGCAGCCCGACAGGGGGCGGTTACGAGCAGTACTTC; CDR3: CASSPTGGGYEQYF
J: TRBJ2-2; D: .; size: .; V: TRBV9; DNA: TGTGCCAGCAACCCTGCGAACACCGGGGAGCTGTTTTTT; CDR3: CASNPANTGELFF
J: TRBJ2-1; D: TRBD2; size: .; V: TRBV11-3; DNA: TGTGCCAGCAGCCGCCGTCTAGCGGGAGACTATGAGCAGTTCTTC; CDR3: CASSRRLAGDYEQFF
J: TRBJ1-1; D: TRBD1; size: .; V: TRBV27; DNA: TGTGCCAGCAATCCCTTGGGACAGGGGGCTCCTGAAGCTTTCTTT; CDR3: CASNPLGQGAPEAFF
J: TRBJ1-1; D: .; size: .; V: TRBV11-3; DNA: TGTGCCAGCAGCTTAGAGGGTGGGAGCGTTGGGGGTAGAGCTTTCTTT; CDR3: CASSLEGGSVGGRAFF
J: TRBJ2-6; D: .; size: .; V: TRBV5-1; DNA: TGCGCCAGCAGCCCAAACCAGGGGAATGGGGCCAACGTCCTGACTTTC; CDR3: CASSPNQGNGANVLTF
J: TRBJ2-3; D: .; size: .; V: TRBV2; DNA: TGTGCCAGCAGCAGGGACCGACGCCGAGATACGCAGTATTTT; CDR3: CASSRDRRRDTQYF
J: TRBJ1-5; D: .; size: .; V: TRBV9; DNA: TGTGCCAGCAGCGAGTCGCTACAGGGTTGCAATCAGCCCCAGCATTTT; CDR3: CASSESLQGCNQPQHF
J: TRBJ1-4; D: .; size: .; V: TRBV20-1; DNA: TGCAGTGCTACCTGGAATGAAAAACTGTTTTTT; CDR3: CSATWNEKLFF
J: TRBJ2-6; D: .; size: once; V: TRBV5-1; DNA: TGCGCCAGCAGCGCGATTAGCTCTGGGGCCAACGTCCTGACTTTC; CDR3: CASSAISSGANVLTF
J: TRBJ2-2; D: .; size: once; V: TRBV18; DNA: TGTGCCAGCTCAGCGGCCCCCCGAGGTACCGGGGAGCTGTTTTTT; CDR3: CASSAAPRGTGELFF
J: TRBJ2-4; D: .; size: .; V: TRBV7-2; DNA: TGTGCCAGCAGCTTAGGCGGGGACACCTATACCGTAGCCAAAAACATTCAGTACTTC; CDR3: CASSLGGDTYTVAKNIQYF
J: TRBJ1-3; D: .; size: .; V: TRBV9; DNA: TGTGCCAGCAGCGTGGGGAGCCCGGGACGTATCTCTGGAAACACCATATATTTT; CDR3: CASSVGSPGRISGNTIYF
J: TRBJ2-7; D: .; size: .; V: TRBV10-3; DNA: TGTGCCATCCGGACAGCGGAACGCGCAAACGAGCAGTACTTC; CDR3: CAIRTAERANEQYF
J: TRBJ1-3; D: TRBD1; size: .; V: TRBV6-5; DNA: TGTGCCAGCAGTTACGACCCAGGGGGCTCTGGAAACACCATATATTTT; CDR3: CASSYDPGGSGNTIYF
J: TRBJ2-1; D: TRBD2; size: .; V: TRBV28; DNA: TGTGCCAGCAGTTTCTCCCTAGCGGGAGGTTACAATGAGCAGTTCTTC; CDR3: CASSFSLAGGYNEQFF
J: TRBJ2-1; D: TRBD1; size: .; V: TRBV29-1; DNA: TGCAGCGTTGTCGGGGACAGGTTCGACAATGAGCAGTTCTTC; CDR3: CSVVGDRFDNEQFF
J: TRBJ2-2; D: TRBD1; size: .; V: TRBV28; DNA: TGTGCCAGCAGTTTGACAGGGGGCGCCTCCGGGGAGCTGTTTTTT; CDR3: CASSLTGGASGELFF
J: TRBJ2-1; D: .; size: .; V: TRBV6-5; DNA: TGTGCCAGCAGTAGCAGAGGTGAGCAGTTCTTC; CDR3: CASSSRGEQFF
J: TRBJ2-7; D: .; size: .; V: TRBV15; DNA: TGTGCCACCAGCAGAGATCGTGGTAGAGAGCAGTACTTC; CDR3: CATSRDRGREQYF
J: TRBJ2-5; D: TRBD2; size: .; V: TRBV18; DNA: TGTGCCAGCTCACTATCCGGGACTACAAACCAAGAGACCCAGTACTTC; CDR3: CASSLSGTTNQETQYF
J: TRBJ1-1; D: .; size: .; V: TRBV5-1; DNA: TGCGCCAGCAGCTTGGGACCCAACATCGGGACTGAAGCTTTCTTT; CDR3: CASSLGPNIGTEAFF
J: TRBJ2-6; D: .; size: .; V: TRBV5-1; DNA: TGCGCCAGTGGCGGAGGGGTTACCTCTGGGGCCAACGTCCTGACTTTC; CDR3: CASGGGVTSGANVLTF
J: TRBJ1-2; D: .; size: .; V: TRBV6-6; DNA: TGTGCCAGCAGTCCCAGGGACGGCTACACCTTC; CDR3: CASSPRDGYTF
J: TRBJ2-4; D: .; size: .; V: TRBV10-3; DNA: TGTGCCATCAGTGAGTCCGGGGGCCTGGGGGCTCAGTACTTC; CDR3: CAISESGGLGAQYF